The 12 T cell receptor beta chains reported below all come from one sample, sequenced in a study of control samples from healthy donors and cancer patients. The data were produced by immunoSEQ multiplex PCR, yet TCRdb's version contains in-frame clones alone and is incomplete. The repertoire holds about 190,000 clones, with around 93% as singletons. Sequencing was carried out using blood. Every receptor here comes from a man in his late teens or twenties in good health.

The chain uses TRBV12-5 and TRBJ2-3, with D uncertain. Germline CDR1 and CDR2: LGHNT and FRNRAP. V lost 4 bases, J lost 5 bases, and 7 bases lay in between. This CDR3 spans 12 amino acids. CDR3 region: CASGSLVDTQYF. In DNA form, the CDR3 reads TGTGCTAGTGGTTCCCTCGTAGATACGCAGTATTTT.

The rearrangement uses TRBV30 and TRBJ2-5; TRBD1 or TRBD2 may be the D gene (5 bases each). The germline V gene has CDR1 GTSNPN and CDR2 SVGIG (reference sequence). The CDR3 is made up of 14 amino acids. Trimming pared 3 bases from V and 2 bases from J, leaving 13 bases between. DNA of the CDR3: TGTGCCTGGAGCGCCGGGACGGAACAAGAGACCCAGTACTTC. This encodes CAWSAGTEQETQYF.

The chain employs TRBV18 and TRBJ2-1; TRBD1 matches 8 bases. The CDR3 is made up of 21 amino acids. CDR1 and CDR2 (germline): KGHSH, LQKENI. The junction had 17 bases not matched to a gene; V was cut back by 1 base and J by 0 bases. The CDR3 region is CASSPQLSGQGWLGSYNEQFF. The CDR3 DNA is TGTGCCAGCTCACCACAGTTATCCGGACAGGGTTGGTTAGGCTCCTACAATGAGCAGTTCTTC.

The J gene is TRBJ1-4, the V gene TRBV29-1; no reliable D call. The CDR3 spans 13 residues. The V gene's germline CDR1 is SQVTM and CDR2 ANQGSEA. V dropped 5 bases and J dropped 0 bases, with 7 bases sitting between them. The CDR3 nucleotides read TGCAGCGTTCACGGAACAACTAATGAAAAACTGTTTTTT. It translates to CSVHGTTNEKLFF.

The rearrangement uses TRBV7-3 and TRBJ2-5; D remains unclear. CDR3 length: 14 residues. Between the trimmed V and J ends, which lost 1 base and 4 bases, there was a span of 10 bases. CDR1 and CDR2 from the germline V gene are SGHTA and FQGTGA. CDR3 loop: CASSLKGKGETQYF. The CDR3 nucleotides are TGTGCCAGCAGCTTAAAGGGAAAAGGAGAGACCCAGTACTTC.

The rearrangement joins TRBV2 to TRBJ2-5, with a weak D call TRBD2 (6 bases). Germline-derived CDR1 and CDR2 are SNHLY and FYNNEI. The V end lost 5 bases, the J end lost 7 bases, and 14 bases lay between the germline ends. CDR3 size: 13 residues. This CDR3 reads CASSQEGTGTQYF. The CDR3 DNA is TGTGCCAGCAGTCAGGAGGGAACAGGGACCCAGTACTTC. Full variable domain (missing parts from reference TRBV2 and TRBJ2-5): EPEVTQTPSHQVTQMGQEVILRCVPISNHLYFYWYRQILGQKVEFLVSFYNNEISEKSEIFDDQFSVERPDGSNFTLKIRSTKLEDSAMYFCASSQEGTGTQYFGPGTRLLVL.

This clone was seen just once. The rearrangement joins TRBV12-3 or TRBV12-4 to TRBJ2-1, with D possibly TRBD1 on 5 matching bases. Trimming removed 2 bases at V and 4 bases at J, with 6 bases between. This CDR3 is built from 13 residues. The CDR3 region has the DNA TGTGCCAGCAGTTTATACAGGTACAATGAGCAGTTCTTC. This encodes CASSLYRYNEQFF.

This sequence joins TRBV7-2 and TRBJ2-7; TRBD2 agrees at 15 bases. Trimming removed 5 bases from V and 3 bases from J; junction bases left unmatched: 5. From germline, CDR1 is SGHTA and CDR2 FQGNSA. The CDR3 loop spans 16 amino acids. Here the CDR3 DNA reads TGTGCCAGCAGCCCGGGACTAGCGGGGGGCAACTACGAGCAGTACTTC. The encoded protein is CASSPGLAGGNYEQYF.

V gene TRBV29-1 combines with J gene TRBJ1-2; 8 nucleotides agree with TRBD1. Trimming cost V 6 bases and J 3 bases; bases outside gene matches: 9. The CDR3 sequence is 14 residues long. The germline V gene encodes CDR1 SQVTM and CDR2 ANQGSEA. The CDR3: CSVTTGGRDYGYTF. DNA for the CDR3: TGCAGCGTGACTACAGGGGGGCGAGACTATGGCTACACCTTC.

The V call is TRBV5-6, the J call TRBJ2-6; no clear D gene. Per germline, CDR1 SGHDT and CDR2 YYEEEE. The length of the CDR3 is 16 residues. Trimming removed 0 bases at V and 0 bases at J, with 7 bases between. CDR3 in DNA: TGTGCCAGCAGCTTGGTCACGTCCTCTGGGGCCAACGTCCTGACTTTC. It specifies CASSLVTSSGANVLTF.

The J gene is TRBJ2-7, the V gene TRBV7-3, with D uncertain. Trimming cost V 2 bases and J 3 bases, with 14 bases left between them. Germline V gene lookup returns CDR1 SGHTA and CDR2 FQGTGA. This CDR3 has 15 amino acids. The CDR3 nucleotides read TGTGCCAGCAGCTTACGTCCGGGTCCCATCTACGAGCAGTACTTC. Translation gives CASSLRPGPIYEQYF. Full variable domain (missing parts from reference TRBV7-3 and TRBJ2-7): GAGVSQTPSNKVTEKGKYVELRCDPISGHTALYWYRQSLGQGPEFLIYFQGTGAADDSGLPNDRFFAVRPEGSVSTLKIQRTERGDSAVYLCASSLRPGPIYEQYFGPGTRLTVT.

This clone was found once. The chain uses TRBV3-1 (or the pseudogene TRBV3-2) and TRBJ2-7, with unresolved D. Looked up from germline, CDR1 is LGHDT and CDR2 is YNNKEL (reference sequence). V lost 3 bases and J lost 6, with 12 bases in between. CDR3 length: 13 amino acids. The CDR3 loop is CASSHNEPGEQYF. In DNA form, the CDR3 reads TGTGCCAGCAGCCATAACGAACCGGGCGAGCAGTACTTC.